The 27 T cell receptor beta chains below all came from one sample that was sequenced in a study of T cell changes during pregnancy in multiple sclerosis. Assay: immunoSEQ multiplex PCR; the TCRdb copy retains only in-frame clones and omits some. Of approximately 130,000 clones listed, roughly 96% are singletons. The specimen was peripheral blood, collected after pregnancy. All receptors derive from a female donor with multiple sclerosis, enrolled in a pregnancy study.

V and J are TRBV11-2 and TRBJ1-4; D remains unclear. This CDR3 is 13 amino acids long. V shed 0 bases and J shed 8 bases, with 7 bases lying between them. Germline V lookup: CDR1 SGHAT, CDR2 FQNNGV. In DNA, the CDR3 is TGTGCCAGCAGCTTAGATCTCCGGGAAAAACTGTTTTTT. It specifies CASSLDLREKLFF.

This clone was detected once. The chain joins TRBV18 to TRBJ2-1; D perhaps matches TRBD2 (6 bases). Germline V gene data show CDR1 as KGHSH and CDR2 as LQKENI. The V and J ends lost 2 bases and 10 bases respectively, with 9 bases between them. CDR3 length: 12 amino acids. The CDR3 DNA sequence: TGTGCCAGCTCACCAGTTCTAGCGGAGCAGTTCTTC. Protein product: CASSPVLAEQFF.

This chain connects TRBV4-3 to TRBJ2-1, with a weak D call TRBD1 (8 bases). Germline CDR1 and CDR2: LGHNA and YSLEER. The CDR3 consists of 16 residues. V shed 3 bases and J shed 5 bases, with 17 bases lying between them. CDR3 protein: CASSQGGQGAHNEQFF. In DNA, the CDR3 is TGCGCCAGCAGCCAGGGAGGGCAGGGGGCCCACAATGAGCAGTTCTTC.

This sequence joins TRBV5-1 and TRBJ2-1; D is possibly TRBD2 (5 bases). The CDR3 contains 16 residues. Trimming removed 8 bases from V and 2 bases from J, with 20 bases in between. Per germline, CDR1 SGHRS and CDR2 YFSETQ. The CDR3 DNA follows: TGCGCCAGTGATGGGTTTGGCGGGCAGCCCTACAATGAGCAGTTCTTC. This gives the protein CASDGFGGQPYNEQFF.

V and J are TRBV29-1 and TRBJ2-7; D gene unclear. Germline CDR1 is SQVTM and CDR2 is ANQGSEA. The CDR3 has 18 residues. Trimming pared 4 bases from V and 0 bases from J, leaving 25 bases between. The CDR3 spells CSVVSRQGPYESSYEQYF. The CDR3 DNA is TGCAGCGTTGTTTCGCGACAAGGCCCATACGAGAGCTCCTACGAGCAGTACTTC.

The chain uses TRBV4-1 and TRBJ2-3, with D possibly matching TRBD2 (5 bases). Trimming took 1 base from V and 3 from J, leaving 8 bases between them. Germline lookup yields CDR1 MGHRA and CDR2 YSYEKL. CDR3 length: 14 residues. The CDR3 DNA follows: TGCGCCAGCAGCCAAGTCCCGGGGACAGATACGCAGTATTTT. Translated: CASSQVPGTDTQYF.

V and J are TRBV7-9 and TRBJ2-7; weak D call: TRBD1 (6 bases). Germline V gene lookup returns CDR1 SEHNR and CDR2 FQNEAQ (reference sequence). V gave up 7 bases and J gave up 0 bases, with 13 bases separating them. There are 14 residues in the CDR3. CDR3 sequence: CASTPQGTSYEQYF. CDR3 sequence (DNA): TGTGCCAGCACCCCTCAGGGGACCTCCTACGAGCAGTACTTC. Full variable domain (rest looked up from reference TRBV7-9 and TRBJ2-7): DTGVSQNPRHKITKRGQNVTFRCDPISEHNRLYWYRQTLGQGPEFLTYFQNEAQLEKSRLLSDRFSAERPKGSFSTLEIQRTEQGDSAMYLCASTPQGTSYEQYFGPGTRLTVT.

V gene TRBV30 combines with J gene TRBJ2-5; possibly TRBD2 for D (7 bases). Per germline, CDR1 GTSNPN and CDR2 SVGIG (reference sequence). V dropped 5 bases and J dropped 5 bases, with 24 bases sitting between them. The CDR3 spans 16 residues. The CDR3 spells CAWLELLGGGSETQYF. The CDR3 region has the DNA TGTGCCTGGTTAGAGTTATTGGGAGGGGGGTCGGAGACCCAGTACTTC.

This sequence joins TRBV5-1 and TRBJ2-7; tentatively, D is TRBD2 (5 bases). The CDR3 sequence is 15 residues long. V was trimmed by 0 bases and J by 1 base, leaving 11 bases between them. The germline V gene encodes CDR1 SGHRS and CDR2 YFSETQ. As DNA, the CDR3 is TGCGCCAGCAGCTTGGACAGCGGATCATCCTACGAGCAGTACTTC. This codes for CASSLDSGSSYEQYF.

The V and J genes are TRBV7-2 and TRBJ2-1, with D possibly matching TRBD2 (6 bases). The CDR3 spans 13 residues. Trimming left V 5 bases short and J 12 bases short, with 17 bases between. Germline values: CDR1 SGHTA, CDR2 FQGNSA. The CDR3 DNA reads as TGTGCCAGCAGCACCGGGGAGGTTTTCGCGCAGTTCTTC. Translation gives CASSTGEVFAQFF.

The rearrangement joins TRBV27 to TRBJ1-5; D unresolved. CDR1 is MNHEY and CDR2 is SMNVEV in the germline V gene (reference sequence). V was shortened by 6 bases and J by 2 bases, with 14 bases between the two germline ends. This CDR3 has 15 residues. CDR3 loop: CASRMRPDGNQPQHF. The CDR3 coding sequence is TGTGCCAGCAGGATGAGGCCGGATGGCAATCAGCCCCAGCATTTT.

CDR3 amino acids: CASSSAGLFTDTQYF. Written as DNA, the CDR3 is TGTGCCAGCAGCTCTGCAGGGTTATTCACAGATACGCAGTATTTT. The gene calls are TRBV7-3 and TRBJ2-3; possible D gene TRBD1, 5 bases. Trimming pared 4 bases from V and 2 bases from J, leaving 13 bases between. CDR3 size: 15 residues. CDR1 and CDR2 (germline): SGHTA, FQGTGA.

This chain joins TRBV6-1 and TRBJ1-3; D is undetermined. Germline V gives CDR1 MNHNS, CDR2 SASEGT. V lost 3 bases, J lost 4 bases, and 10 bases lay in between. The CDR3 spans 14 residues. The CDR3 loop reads CASSDMGSGNTIYF. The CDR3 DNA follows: TGTGCCAGCAGTGATATGGGCTCGGGAAACACCATATATTTT.

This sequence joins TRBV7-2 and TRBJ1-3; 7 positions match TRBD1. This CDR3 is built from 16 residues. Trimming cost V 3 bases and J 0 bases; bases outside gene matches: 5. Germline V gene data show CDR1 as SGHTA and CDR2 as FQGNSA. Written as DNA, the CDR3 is TGTGCCAGCAGCTTGGGACAGCCAACCTCTGGAAACACCATATATTTT. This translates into CASSLGQPTSGNTIYF. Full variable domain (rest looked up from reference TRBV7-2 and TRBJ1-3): GAGVSQSPSNKVTEKGKDVELRCDPISGHTALYWYRQSLGQGLEFLIYFQGNSAPDKSGLPSDRFSAERTGGSVSTLTIQRTQQEDSAVYLCASSLGQPTSGNTIYFGEGSWLTVV.

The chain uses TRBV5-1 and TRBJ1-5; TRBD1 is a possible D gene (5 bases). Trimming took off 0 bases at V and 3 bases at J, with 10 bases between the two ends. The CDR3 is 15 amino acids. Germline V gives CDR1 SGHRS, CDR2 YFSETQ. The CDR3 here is CASSLGAGSNQPQHF. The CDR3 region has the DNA TGCGCCAGCAGCTTGGGCGCAGGGTCCAATCAGCCCCAGCATTTT.

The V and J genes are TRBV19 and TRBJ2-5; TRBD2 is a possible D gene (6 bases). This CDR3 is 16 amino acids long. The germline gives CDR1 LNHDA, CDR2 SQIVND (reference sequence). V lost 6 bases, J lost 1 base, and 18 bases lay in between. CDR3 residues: CASRRSGVNLQETQYF. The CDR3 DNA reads TGTGCCAGTAGGCGGTCGGGAGTTAACCTCCAAGAGACCCAGTACTTC.

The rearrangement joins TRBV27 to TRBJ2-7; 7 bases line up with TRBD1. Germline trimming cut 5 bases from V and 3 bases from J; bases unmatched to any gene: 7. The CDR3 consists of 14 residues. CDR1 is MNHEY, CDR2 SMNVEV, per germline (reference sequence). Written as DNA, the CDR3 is TGTGCCAGCAGTCTTGACAGGGCCAACTACGAGCAGTACTTC. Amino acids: CASSLDRANYEQYF.

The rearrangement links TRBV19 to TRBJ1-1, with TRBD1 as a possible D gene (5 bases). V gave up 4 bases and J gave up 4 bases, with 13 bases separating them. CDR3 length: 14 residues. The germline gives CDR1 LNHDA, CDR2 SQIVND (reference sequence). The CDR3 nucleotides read TGTGCCAGTAGTAGGAAGGGGTACGGCACTGAAGCTTTCTTT. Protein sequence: CASSRKGYGTEAFF.

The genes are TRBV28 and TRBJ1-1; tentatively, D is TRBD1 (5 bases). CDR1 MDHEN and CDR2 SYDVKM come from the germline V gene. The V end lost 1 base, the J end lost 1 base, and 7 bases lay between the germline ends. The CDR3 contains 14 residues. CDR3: CASSLSTGNTEAFF. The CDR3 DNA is TGTGCCAGCAGTTTATCTACAGGGAACACTGAAGCTTTCTTT. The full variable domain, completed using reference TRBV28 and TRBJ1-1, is DVKVTQSSRYLVKRTGEKVFLECVQDMDHENMFWYRQDPGLGLRLIYFSYDVKMKEKGDIPEGYSVSREKKERFSLILESASTNQTSMYLCASSLSTGNTEAFFGQGTRLTVV.

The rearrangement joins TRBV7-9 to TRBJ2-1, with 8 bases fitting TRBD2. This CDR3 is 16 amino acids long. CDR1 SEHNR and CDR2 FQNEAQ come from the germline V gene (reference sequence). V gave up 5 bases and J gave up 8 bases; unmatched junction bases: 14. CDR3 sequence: CASSKDEAGVGYEQFF. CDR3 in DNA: TGTGCCAGCAGCAAGGATGAAGCGGGAGTGGGTTATGAGCAGTTCTTC.

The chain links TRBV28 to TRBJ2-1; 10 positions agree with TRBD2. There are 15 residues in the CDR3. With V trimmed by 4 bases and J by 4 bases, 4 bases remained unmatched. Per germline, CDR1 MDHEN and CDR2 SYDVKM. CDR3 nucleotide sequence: TGTGCCAGCAGTTCACTAGCGGGGAATTACAATGAGCAGTTCTTC. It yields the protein CASSSLAGNYNEQFF.

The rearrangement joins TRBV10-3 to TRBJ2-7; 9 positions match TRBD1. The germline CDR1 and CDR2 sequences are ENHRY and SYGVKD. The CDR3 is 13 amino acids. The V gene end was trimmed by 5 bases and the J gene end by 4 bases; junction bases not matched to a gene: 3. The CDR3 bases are TGTGCCATCAGTATGGGACAGGGTTACGAGCAGTACTTC. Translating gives CAISMGQGYEQYF.

The CDR3 DNA is TGTGCCAGCAGTTTAGGACTAGCGGGTAACACCGGGGAGCTGTTTTTT. Its protein is CASSLGLAGNTGELFF. J is TRBJ2-2 and V is TRBV6-5, with 11 bases lining up with TRBD2. The germline gives CDR1 MNHEY, CDR2 SVGAGI. The V gene end was trimmed by 4 bases and the J gene end by 2 bases; junction bases not matched to a gene: 3. The CDR3 has 16 amino acids.

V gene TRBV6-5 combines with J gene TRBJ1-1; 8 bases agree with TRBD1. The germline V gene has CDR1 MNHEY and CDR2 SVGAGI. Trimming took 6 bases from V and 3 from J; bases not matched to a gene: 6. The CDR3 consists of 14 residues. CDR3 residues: CASRQEQGDTEAFF. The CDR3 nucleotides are TGTGCCAGCAGACAAGAACAGGGGGACACTGAAGCTTTCTTT.

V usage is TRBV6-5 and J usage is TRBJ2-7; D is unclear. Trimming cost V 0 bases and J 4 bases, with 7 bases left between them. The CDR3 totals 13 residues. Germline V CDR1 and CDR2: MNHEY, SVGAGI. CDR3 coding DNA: TGTGCCAGCAGTTACTCGCGTTTGTACGAGCAGTACTTC. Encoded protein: CASSYSRLYEQYF.

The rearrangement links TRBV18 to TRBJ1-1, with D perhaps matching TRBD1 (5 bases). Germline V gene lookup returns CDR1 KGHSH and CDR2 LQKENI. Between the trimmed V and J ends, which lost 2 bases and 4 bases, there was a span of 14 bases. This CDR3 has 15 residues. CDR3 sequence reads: CASSPLAGDVTEAFF. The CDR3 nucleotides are TGTGCCAGCTCACCATTGGCGGGGGATGTCACTGAAGCTTTCTTT.

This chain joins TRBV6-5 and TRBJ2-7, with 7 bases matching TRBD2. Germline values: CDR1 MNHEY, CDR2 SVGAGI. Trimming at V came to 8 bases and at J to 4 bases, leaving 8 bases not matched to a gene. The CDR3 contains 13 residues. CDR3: CASATGLPYEQYF. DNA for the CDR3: TGTGCCAGCGCCACGGGACTACCGTACGAGCAGTACTTC.